The clone carrying this T cell receptor (beta chain) was detected only a few times. This entry comes from a study of blood T cell repertoires in COVID-19. Overall study: From T cells, B-cell-depleted T cells, or PBMCs came the material, which was cDNA or gDNA.

Per the study methods: Quantification of nucleated cells was approximated via reference gene primer amplification. Sequenced by immunoSEQ multiplex PCR; TCRdb stores in-frame clones only, minus some. V and J calls plus clone size are reproduced from that table; the DNA served to infer D and trimming. The sample records fewer than 80,000 clones, around 80% being singletons. Patients of the Seattle cohort, enrolled during active infection, were followed longitudinally. The sequence was obtained from a man aged 60-69 years with COVID-19, enrolled during active disease. The sequenced sample consisted of peripheral blood.

DNA for the CDR3: TGTGCCTGGAAAAGGCGGGAGACCACCGGGGAGCTGTTTTTT. Translating gives CAWKRRETTGELFF. The chain has TRBV30 and TRBJ2-2, with 7 bases lining up with TRBD2. V trimming: 4 bases; J trimming: 4 bases; junction bases outside the gene matches: 6. This CDR3 is built from 14 residues. Germline V lookup: CDR1 GTSNPN, CDR2 SVGIG (reference sequence).